The present T cell receptor (beta chain) was sequenced within a study of blood T cells in healthy people across ages. Using a J-beta primer mix together with a sample-barcoded 5' primer, a second PCR was run for roughly 6 to 12 cycles. Using its own MiXCR run on the 5' RACE reads, TCRdb lists one record per CDR3 protein. This table holds around 780,000 distinct CDR3 sequences, 20% to 30% found once. J was trimmed by 5 bases and V by 2 bases; bases with no gene match: 4. This CDR3 contains 15 residues. Germline V lookup: CDR1 LGHDT, CDR2 YNNKEL (reference sequence). The sample was also reused in another study, on T cells of mothers and their children.

The chain links TRBV3-1 to TRBJ2-5; TRBD2 matches at 11 bases. This TCR was sampled from a boy aged 5 to 17 in good health. Sequenced: blood. The CDR3 sequence: CASSQLAGGEETQYF. As DNA, the CDR3 is TGTGCCAGCAGCCAACTAGCGGGGGGCGAGGAGACCCAGTACTTC.